A selection of T cell receptor beta chains follows, all from one sample in a study of blood T cell repertoires in COVID-19. Produced via immunoSEQ multiplex PCR; TCRdb's table is partial and in-frame only. Of approximately 250,000 clones in the sample, 80% to 90% are singletons; the top ten hold roughly 1.4%. Input material: peripheral blood. Receptors were obtained from a woman in her thirties or forties who had recovered from COVID-19. Each CDR3 is given with its conserved first and last residue. A D gene is named only where the DNA matches it firmly. Only some rows state a clone size, as once, few, many or a class for expanded clones.

clone size,V gene,J gene,D gene,CDR3 protein,CDR3 DNA
.,TRBV7-9,TRBJ1-5,.,CASSSSDRPNQPQHF,TGTGCCAGCAGCTCCTCAGACAGGCCAAATCAGCCCCAGCATTTT
.,TRBV18,TRBJ1-2,TRBD1,CASSPRTGSSGYTF,TGTGCCAGCTCACCGCGGACAGGGAGTTCTGGCTACACCTTC
.,TRBV7-9,TRBJ1-1,.,CASSAAPRRLNTEAFF,TGTGCCAGCAGCGCAGCCCCCAGGCGACTGAACACTGAAGCTTTCTTT
.,TRBV7-2,TRBJ1-2,TRBD1,CASSSQDRGLDYGYTF,TGTGCCAGCAGCTCCCAGGACAGGGGATTGGACTATGGCTACACCTTC
.,TRBV28,TRBJ1-5,TRBD1,CASEGQGGFGPQHF,TGTGCCAGCGAGGGACAGGGGGGTTTCGGGCCCCAGCATTTT
few,TRBV6-2/TRBV6-3,TRBJ2-5,.,CASSYDSQGRQTQYF,TGTGCCAGCAGTTACGATTCACAGGGTAGACAGACCCAGTACTTC
.,TRBV7-9,TRBJ1-4,.,CASRMGQTTNEKLFF,TGTGCCAGCAGAATGGGACAAACAACTAATGAAAAACTGTTTTTT
.,TRBV24-1,TRBJ2-2,.,CATSDLLYGEDTGELFF,TGTGCCACCAGTGATTTGCTATACGGGGAAGACACCGGGGAGCTGTTTTTT
.,TRBV3-1/TRBV3-2,TRBJ1-5,TRBD1,CASSQDYGDRAGNQPQHF,TGTGCCAGCAGCCAAGATTACGGTGACAGGGCCGGCAATCAGCCCCAGCATTTT
.,TRBV3-1/TRBV3-2,TRBJ1-2,TRBD1,CASSLLGQGRGYTF,TGTGCCAGCAGCCTTCTAGGACAGGGACGGGGCTACACCTTC
.,TRBV5-4,TRBJ1-6,TRBD1,CASSMTGNNSPLHF,TGTGCCAGCAGCATGACAGGGAATAATTCACCCCTCCACTTT
.,TRBV19,TRBJ1-5,.,CASSIIVPGESQPQHF,TGTGCCAGTAGTATTATTGTCCCAGGGGAGAGTCAGCCCCAGCATTTT
few,TRBV6-2/TRBV6-3,TRBJ1-5,.,CASSSPYSNQPQHF,TGTGCCAGCAGTTCCCCGTATAGCAATCAGCCCCAGCATTTT
.,TRBV27,TRBJ1-2,TRBD1,CASSPDRESGYTF,TGTGCCAGCAGCCCAGACAGGGAGAGTGGCTACACCTTC
once,TRBV27,TRBJ2-3,.,CATNTQYF,TGTGCCACCAATACGCAGTATTTT
.,TRBV7-3,TRBJ1-6,.,CASSSSSHSPLHF,TGTGCCAGCAGCTCCTCCAGTCATTCACCCCTCCACTTT
.,TRBV28,TRBJ2-4,.,CASSGGITSAKNIQYF,TGTGCCAGCAGTGGAGGGATCACGTCGGCCAAAAACATTCAGTACTTC
once,TRBV27,TRBJ2-7,.,CASRGNKGVPPHYEQYF,TGTGCCAGCAGAGGAAATAAGGGGGTCCCCCCACACTACGAGCAGTACTTC
.,TRBV30,TRBJ2-5,.,CAWSLTLNQETQYF,TGTGCCTGGAGTCTTACTCTAAACCAAGAGACCCAGTACTTC
.,TRBV7-2,TRBJ1-5,TRBD1,CASSPGQLQPQHF,TGTGCCAGCAGTCCGGGACAGCTGCAGCCCCAGCATTTT
.,TRBV5-4,TRBJ1-3,TRBD1,CASSRDSSYSGNTIYF,TGTGCCAGCAGCCGGGACAGCTCCTACTCTGGAAACACCATATATTTT
.,TRBV5-1,TRBJ1-2,.,CASSMTQGSFGYTF,TGCGCCAGCAGCATGACTCAGGGGTCTTTTGGCTACACCTTC
few,TRBV3-1/TRBV3-2,TRBJ2-1,TRBD1,CASSQASGGHEQFF,TGTGCCAGCAGCCAAGCCTCAGGGGGTCATGAGCAGTTCTTC
.,TRBV4-3,TRBJ2-1,TRBD2,CASSQDGLAGNEQFF,TGCGCCAGCAGCCAAGATGGACTAGCGGGGAATGAGCAGTTCTTC
.,TRBV19,TRBJ2-5,TRBD2,CASSRRGGRETQYF,TGTGCCAGTAGTAGGCGGGGGGGCCGAGAGACCCAGTACTTC
.,TRBV19,TRBJ1-3,.,CASSIGLSGNTIYF,TGTGCCAGTAGTATAGGTTTATCTGGAAACACCATATATTTT
.,TRBV7-3,TRBJ1-6,.,CASSSRENSPLHF,TGTGCCAGCAGCTCCCGGGAGAATTCACCCCTCCACTTT
.,TRBV2,TRBJ1-6,.,CASSGQSYNSPLHF,TGTGCCAGCAGTGGACAGTCATATAATTCACCCCTCCACTTT
.,TRBV7-8,TRBJ1-2,TRBD1,CASSRTGGRAYGYTF,TGTGCCAGCAGCCGGACAGGGGGACGGGCCTATGGCTACACCTTC
.,TRBV5-6,TRBJ1-6,.,CASSSILQDSPLHF,TGTGCCAGCAGCTCTATACTTCAGGATTCACCCCTCCACTTT
.,TRBV18,TRBJ2-7,.,CASSPLTEYEQYF,TGTGCCAGCTCACCGCTGACAGAGTACGAGCAGTACTTC
.,TRBV12-3/TRBV12-4,TRBJ1-1,.,CASSLGAATEAFF,TGTGCCAGCAGTTTGGGGGCGGCCACTGAAGCTTTCTTT
.,TRBV7-6,TRBJ2-3,.,CASSLVGGAGDTQYF,TGTGCCAGCAGCTTAGTTGGGGGGGCAGGAGATACGCAGTATTTT
.,TRBV7-9,TRBJ2-3,TRBD2,CASSLGLALTDTQYF,TGTGCCAGCAGCTTAGGACTAGCACTCACAGATACGCAGTATTTT
.,TRBV7-7,TRBJ1-5,.,CASSSGGRLGNQPQHF,TGTGCTAGCAGCTCAGGAGGGCGTTTGGGCAATCAGCCCCAGCATTTT
.,TRBV24-1,TRBJ1-2,.,CATSDSGRAGGYTF,TGTGCCACCAGTGATTCGGGCAGGGCAGGGGGCTACACCTTC
.,TRBV27,TRBJ2-7,.,CASSLVATGKNEQYF,TGTGCCAGCAGTTTAGTAGCAACGGGGAAGAACGAGCAGTACTTC
.,TRBV9,TRBJ1-1,TRBD1,CASSVGLSGGFTEAFF,TGTGCCAGCAGCGTAGGGCTCTCAGGGGGCTTCACTGAAGCTTTCTTT
.,TRBV19,TRBJ2-1,.,CASSIVPSDEQFF,TGTGCCAGTAGTATAGTCCCTAGCGATGAGCAGTTCTTC
.,TRBV30,TRBJ2-7,.,CAWSVGGYEQYF,TGTGCCTGGAGTGTAGGGGGCTACGAGCAGTACTTC
once,TRBV24-1,TRBJ1-2,.,CATSDPRTAYGYTF,TGTGCCACCAGTGACCCAAGGACAGCTTATGGCTACACCTTC
.,TRBV12-3/TRBV12-4,TRBJ2-3,.,CASSAPVTDTQYF,TGTGCCAGCAGCGCTCCGGTGACAGATACGCAGTATTTT
.,TRBV15,TRBJ1-3,.,CATSRKGVPSGNTIYF,TGTGCCACCAGCAGAAAAGGGGTGCCCTCTGGAAACACCATATATTTT
.,TRBV5-1,TRBJ2-3,TRBD2,CASSSTSGSNTDTQYF,TGCGCCAGCAGCTCTACAAGCGGGAGCAACACAGATACGCAGTATTTT
.,TRBV6-2/TRBV6-3,TRBJ2-3,TRBD1,CASSYTGGYDTQYF,TGTGCCAGCAGTTACACAGGGGGCTACGATACGCAGTATTTT
.,TRBV7-2,TRBJ2-5,.,CASSLGLQETQYF,TGTGCCAGCAGCTTAGGACTACAAGAGACCCAGTACTTC
.,TRBV28,TRBJ1-2,.,CASSSPTGLNYGYTF,TGTGCCAGCAGTTCACCGACAGGTTTGAACTATGGCTACACCTTC
.,TRBV4-1,TRBJ2-2,.,CASSQDGTTANTGELFF,TGCGCCAGCAGCCAAGACGGGACAACCGCGAACACCGGGGAGCTGTTTTTT
.,TRBV5-6,TRBJ2-5,TRBD1,CASSWGQIGETQYF,TGTGCCAGCAGCTGGGGACAGATAGGAGAGACCCAGTACTTC
.,TRBV12-3/TRBV12-4,TRBJ1-4,.,CASSRDSEKLFF,TGTGCCAGCAGCCGAGACAGCGAAAAACTGTTTTTT
.,TRBV6-5,TRBJ1-4,.,CASSYGESEKLFF,TGTGCCAGCAGTTACGGGGAGTCCGAAAAACTGTTTTTT
.,TRBV19,TRBJ1-6,.,CASSIDSSPLHF,TGTGCCAGTAGTATCGATAGTTCACCCCTCCACTTT
.,TRBV6-4,TRBJ1-4,.,CASSDSKPHSRTASQGGNEKLFF,TGTGCCAGCAGTGACTCGAAACCCCACTCTAGGACAGCTTCCCAAGGGGGAAATGAAAAACTGTTTTTT
.,TRBV7-9,TRBJ2-2,TRBD2,CASSFSGGPQNTGELFF,TGTGCCAGCAGCTTCAGCGGGGGACCTCAAAACACCGGGGAGCTGTTTTTT
.,TRBV18,TRBJ2-2,TRBD1,CASSLYRQGRTGELFF,TGTGCCAGCTCACTCTACAGACAGGGGAGGACCGGGGAGCTGTTTTTT
.,TRBV7-2,TRBJ2-7,.,CASSLNAGHSSYEQYF,TGTGCCAGCAGCTTAAATGCTGGGCATAGCTCCTACGAGCAGTACTTC
.,TRBV20-1,TRBJ1-2,.,CSALNYGYTF,TGCAGTGCTCTAAACTATGGCTACACCTTC
.,TRBV5-1,TRBJ2-1,.,CASSLVGGNNEQFF,TGCGCCAGCAGCTTGGTCGGAGGGAACAATGAGCAGTTCTTC
.,TRBV5-1,TRBJ2-3,TRBD2,CASSLGLAALRSTDTQYF,TGCGCCAGCAGCTTGGGTCTAGCGGCTCTGAGAAGCACAGATACGCAGTATTTT